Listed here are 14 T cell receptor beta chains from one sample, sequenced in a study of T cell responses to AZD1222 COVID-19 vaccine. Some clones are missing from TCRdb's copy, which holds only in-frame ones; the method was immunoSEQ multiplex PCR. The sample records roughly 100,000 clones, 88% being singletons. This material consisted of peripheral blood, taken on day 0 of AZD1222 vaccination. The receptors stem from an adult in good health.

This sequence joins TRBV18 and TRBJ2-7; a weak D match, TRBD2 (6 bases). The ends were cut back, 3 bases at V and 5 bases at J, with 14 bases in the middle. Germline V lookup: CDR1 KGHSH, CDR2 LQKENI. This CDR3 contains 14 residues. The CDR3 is CASSPAAGNDEQYF. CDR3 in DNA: TGTGCCAGCTCACCCGCTGCGGGGAACGACGAGCAGTACTTC.

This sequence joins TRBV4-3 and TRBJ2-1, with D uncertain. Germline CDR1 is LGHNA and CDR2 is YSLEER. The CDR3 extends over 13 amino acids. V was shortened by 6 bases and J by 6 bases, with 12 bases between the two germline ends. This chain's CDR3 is CASSYGRGNEQFF. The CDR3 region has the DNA TGCGCCAGCAGTTATGGACGTGGCAATGAGCAGTTCTTC.

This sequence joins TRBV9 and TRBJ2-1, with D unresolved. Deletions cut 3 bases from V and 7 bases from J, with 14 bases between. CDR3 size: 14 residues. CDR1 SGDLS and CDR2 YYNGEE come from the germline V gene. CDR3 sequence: CASSGGIYANEQFF. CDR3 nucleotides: TGTGCCAGCAGCGGTGGTATTTACGCAAATGAGCAGTTCTTC.

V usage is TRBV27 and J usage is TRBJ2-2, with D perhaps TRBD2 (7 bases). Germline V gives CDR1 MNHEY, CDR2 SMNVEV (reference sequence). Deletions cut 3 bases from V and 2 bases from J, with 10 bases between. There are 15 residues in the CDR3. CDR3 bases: TGTGCCAGCAGTTTTTGGGGGGGCAACACCGGGGAGCTGTTTTTT. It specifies CASSFWGGNTGELFF.

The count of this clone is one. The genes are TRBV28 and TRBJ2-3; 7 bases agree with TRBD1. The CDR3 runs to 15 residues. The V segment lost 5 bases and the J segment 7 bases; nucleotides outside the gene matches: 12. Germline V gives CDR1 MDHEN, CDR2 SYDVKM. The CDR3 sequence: CASSESGTEYYTQYF. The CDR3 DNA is TGTGCCAGCAGTGAGTCCGGGACAGAATATTATACGCAGTATTTT.

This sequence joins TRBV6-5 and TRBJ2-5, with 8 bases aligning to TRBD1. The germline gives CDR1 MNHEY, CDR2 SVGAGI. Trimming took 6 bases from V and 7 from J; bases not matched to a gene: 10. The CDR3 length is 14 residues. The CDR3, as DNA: TGTGCCAGCAGCCTACACGGACAGGGCGGGACCCAGTACTTC. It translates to CASSLHGQGGTQYF.

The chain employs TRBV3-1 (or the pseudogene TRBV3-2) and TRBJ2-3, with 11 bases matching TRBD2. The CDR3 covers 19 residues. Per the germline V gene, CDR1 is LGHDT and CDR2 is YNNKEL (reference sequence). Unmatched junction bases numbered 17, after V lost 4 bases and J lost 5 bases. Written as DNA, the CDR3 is TGTGCCAGCAGCCTCTCGGGACTAGCGGACCCGATTCAAGGAGATACGCAGTATTTT. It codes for CASSLSGLADPIQGDTQYF.

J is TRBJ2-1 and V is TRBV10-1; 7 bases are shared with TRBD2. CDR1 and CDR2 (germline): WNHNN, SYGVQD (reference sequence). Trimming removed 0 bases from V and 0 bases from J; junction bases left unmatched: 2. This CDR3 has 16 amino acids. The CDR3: CASSESLAVSYNEQFF. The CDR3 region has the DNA TGCGCCAGCAGTGAGTCCCTAGCGGTCTCCTACAATGAGCAGTTCTTC.

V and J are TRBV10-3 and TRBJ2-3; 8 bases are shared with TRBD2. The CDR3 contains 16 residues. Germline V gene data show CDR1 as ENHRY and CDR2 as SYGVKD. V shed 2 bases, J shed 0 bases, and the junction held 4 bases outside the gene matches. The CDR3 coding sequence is TGTGCCATCAGTGAGGCCCCTAGCGGGAGCACAGATACGCAGTATTTT. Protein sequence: CAISEAPSGSTDTQYF.

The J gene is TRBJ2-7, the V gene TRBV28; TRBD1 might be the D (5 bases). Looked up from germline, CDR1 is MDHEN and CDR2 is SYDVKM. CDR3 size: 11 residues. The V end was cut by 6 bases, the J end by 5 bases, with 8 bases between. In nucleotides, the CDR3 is TGTGCCAGCAGCCCCAGGGACGAGCAGTACTTC. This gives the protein CASSPRDEQYF.

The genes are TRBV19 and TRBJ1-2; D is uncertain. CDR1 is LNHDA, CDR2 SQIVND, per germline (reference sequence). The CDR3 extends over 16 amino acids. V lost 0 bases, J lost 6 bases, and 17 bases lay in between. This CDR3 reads CASSIDGPSLKDGYTF. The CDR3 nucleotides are TGTGCCAGTAGTATAGATGGCCCGAGTTTGAAAGATGGCTACACCTTC.

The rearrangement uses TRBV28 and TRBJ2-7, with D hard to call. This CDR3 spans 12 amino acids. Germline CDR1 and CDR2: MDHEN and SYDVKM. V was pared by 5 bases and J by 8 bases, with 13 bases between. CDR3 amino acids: CASSPDPVKQYF. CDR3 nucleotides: TGTGCCAGCAGTCCCGATCCCGTGAAGCAGTACTTC.

The CDR3 DNA reads TGTGCCAGCAGGACCTCCTACGAGCAGTACTTC. It yields the protein CASRTSYEQYF. The gene calls are TRBV25-1 and TRBJ2-7; D not certain. The CDR3 loop spans 11 amino acids. V was trimmed by 6 bases and J by 0 bases, leaving 3 bases between them. The germline gives CDR1 MGHDK, CDR2 SYGVNS.

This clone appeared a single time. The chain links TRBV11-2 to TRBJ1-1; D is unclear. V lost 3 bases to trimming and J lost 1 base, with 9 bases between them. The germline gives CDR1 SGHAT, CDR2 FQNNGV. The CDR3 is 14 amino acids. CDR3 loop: CASSFSGRNTEAFF. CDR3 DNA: TGTGCCAGCAGCTTTTCCGGTAGGAACACTGAAGCTTTCTTT.